This T cell receptor beta chain comes out of a study of CD8 T cells in Susac syndrome. RNA, at about 0.45 to 1 ug, was reverse transcribed with random hexamers. Each CDR3 protein gets one entry after TCRdb re-called the immunoSEQ multiplex PCR reads with MiXCR. The sample has approximately 110,000 distinct CDR3 sequences; approximately 93% are singletons. CDR3 length: 13 amino acids. Germline loops: CDR1 SGHNT, CDR2 YYREEE (reference sequence). J was trimmed by 1 base and V by 10 bases; bases with no gene match: 3. TEMRA cells were enriched by FACS, while CD8+ and CD4+ T cells were obtained through a negative isolation that was performed magnetically.

The gene calls are TRBV5-4 and TRBJ2-7; TRBD2 aligns across 12 bases. The TCR sequence derives from a human donor with multiple sclerosis. Sequenced input: CD8+ T cells from PBMCs. The CDR3 sequence: CAASGGASYEQYF. CDR3 in DNA: TGTGCCGCTAGCGGGGGGGCTTCCTACGAGCAGTACTTC.